These T cell receptor beta chains were read from a single sample in a study of early T cells in non-severe SARS-CoV-2 infection. TCRdb independently ran MiXCR on the 5' RACE reads; one entry per CDR3 protein. The table lists 90,000 to 120,000 distinct CDR3 sequences, 8.5% to 14% of them singletons, with about 7.6% in the top ten. Source material: whole blood. The receptors come from an adult who was a healthcare worker with PCR-confirmed SARS-CoV-2 infection or an uninfected control (not recorded which). Each CDR3 is given with its conserved first and last residue. Fields, in order: D gene, J gene, V gene, clone size, CDR3 protein, CDR3 DNA. A D gene is named only where the DNA matches it firmly. Size values are once, few and many counts, or a class for expanded clones, and some rows have none.

d_gene: TRBD2; j_gene: TRBJ2-7; v_gene: TRBV20-1; abundance: many; CDR3aa: CSATGLVPRYEQYF; CDR3nt: TGCAGTGCCACGGGACTAGTCCCTCGTTACGAGCAGTACTTC
d_gene: NA; j_gene: TRBJ2-5; v_gene: TRBV11-3; abundance: many; CDR3aa: CASSLGGGGQETQYF; CDR3nt: TGTGCCAGCAGCTTAGGGGGCGGAGGGCAAGAGACCCAGTACTTC
d_gene: TRBD1; j_gene: TRBJ2-5; v_gene: TRBV7-8; abundance: NA; CDR3aa: CASSLTGVAETQYF; CDR3nt: TGTGCCAGCAGTCTTACAGGGGTAGCGGAGACCCAGTACTTC
d_gene: TRBD2; j_gene: TRBJ2-3; v_gene: TRBV5-6; abundance: NA; CDR3aa: CASRRGLAADTQYF; CDR3nt: TGTGCCAGCAGAAGGGGACTAGCAGCAGATACGCAGTATTTT
d_gene: NA; j_gene: TRBJ1-4; v_gene: TRBV7-2; abundance: NA; CDR3aa: CASSLDYTNEKLFF; CDR3nt: TGTGCCAGCAGCTTAGATTATACTAATGAAAAACTGTTTTTT
d_gene: TRBD2; j_gene: TRBJ2-5; v_gene: TRBV6-2/TRBV6-3; abundance: many; CDR3aa: CASSSLAERETQYF; CDR3nt: TGTGCCAGCAGTTCCCTAGCGGAGAGAGAGACCCAGTACTTC
d_gene: NA; j_gene: TRBJ1-5; v_gene: TRBV7-2; abundance: many; CDR3aa: CASSKEGALTNQPQHF; CDR3nt: TGTGCCAGCAGCAAGGAGGGAGCCCTAACCAATCAGCCCCAGCATTTT
d_gene: NA; j_gene: TRBJ2-1; v_gene: TRBV20-1; abundance: few; CDR3aa: CSARDSLTRSYNEQFF; CDR3nt: TGCAGTGCTAGAGATTCTTTAACTCGTTCCTACAATGAGCAGTTCTTC
d_gene: NA; j_gene: TRBJ1-2; v_gene: TRBV27; abundance: NA; CDR3aa: CASSLGSSYGYTF; CDR3nt: TGTGCCAGCAGTCTAGGGAGTTCCTATGGCTACACCTTC
d_gene: NA; j_gene: TRBJ1-2; v_gene: TRBV20-1; abundance: NA; CDR3aa: CSAGAPAYGYTF; CDR3nt: TGCAGTGCAGGGGCGCCGGCGTATGGCTACACCTTC
d_gene: NA; j_gene: TRBJ2-7; v_gene: TRBV20-1; abundance: many; CDR3aa: CSAPITYEQYF; CDR3nt: TGCAGTGCTCCGATCACCTACGAGCAGTACTTC
d_gene: NA; j_gene: TRBJ1-2; v_gene: TRBV28; abundance: NA; CDR3aa: CASSLFGGFGYGYTF; CDR3nt: TGTGCCAGCAGTTTATTCGGGGGCTTCGGCTATGGCTACACCTTC
d_gene: NA; j_gene: TRBJ2-7; v_gene: TRBV2; abundance: few; CDR3aa: CASCAWARVDEQYF; CDR3nt: TGTGCCAGCTGCGCATGGGCCAGGGTTGACGAGCAGTACTTC
d_gene: TRBD2; j_gene: TRBJ2-3; v_gene: TRBV11-2; abundance: many; CDR3aa: CASSYLGTSGSTDTQYF; CDR3nt: TGTGCCAGCAGCTACTTGGGGACTAGCGGTAGCACAGATACGCAGTATTTT
d_gene: NA; j_gene: TRBJ2-6; v_gene: TRBV12-3/TRBV12-4; abundance: NA; CDR3aa: CASSPGYSGANVLTF; CDR3nt: TGTGCCAGCAGCCCTGGCTACTCTGGGGCCAACGTCCTGACTTTC
d_gene: NA; j_gene: TRBJ2-1; v_gene: TRBV12-3/TRBV12-4; abundance: many; CDR3aa: CASKADSYNEQFF; CDR3nt: TGTGCCAGCAAAGCGGACTCCTACAATGAGCAGTTCTTC
d_gene: NA; j_gene: TRBJ2-2; v_gene: TRBV4-1; abundance: NA; CDR3aa: CASSQERQAGELFF; CDR3nt: TGCGCCAGCAGCCAAGAAAGGCAGGCCGGGGAGCTGTTTTTT
d_gene: TRBD1; j_gene: TRBJ2-7; v_gene: TRBV5-1; abundance: many; CDR3aa: CASSSDRDRETYEQYF; CDR3nt: TGCGCCAGCAGCTCTGACCGGGACAGGGAAACCTACGAGCAGTACTTC
d_gene: TRBD1; j_gene: TRBJ2-1; v_gene: TRBV10-3; abundance: NA; CDR3aa: CAISEPGTAYNEQFF; CDR3nt: TGTGCCATCAGTGAGCCGGGGACAGCCTACAATGAGCAGTTCTTC
d_gene: NA; j_gene: TRBJ1-6; v_gene: TRBV6-6; abundance: many; CDR3aa: CATRTPLNSPLHF; CDR3nt: TGTGCCACCCGGACACCACTTAATTCACCCCTCCACTTT
d_gene: TRBD2; j_gene: TRBJ2-7; v_gene: TRBV18; abundance: few; CDR3aa: CASSPAGGVYEQYF; CDR3nt: TGTGCCAGCTCACCAGCGGGAGGGGTATACGAGCAGTACTTC
d_gene: NA; j_gene: TRBJ2-3; v_gene: TRBV6-2/TRBV6-3; abundance: many; CDR3aa: CASMRGLNTDTQYF; CDR3nt: TGTGCCAGCATGCGGGGGCTTAACACAGATACGCAGTATTTT
d_gene: NA; j_gene: TRBJ1-2; v_gene: TRBV18; abundance: many; CDR3aa: CASSPGGRESYTF; CDR3nt: TGTGCCAGCTCCCCGGGCGGCCGCGAGAGCTACACCTTC
d_gene: NA; j_gene: TRBJ2-1; v_gene: TRBV12-3/TRBV12-4; abundance: few; CDR3aa: CASSPRLRSSYNEQFF; CDR3nt: TGTGCCAGCAGTCCTAGACTTAGGAGCTCCTACAATGAGCAGTTCTTC
d_gene: NA; j_gene: TRBJ2-1; v_gene: TRBV7-2; abundance: few; CDR3aa: CASSLPSANEQFF; CDR3nt: TGTGCCAGCAGCTTACCTAGCGCGAATGAGCAGTTCTTC
d_gene: NA; j_gene: TRBJ1-1; v_gene: TRBV3-2; abundance: few; CDR3aa: CASSQENTEPNTEAFF; CDR3nt: TGTGCCAGCAGCCAAGAAAACACCGAACCGAACACTGAAGCTTTCTTT
d_gene: TRBD1; j_gene: TRBJ2-3; v_gene: TRBV10-3; abundance: NA; CDR3aa: CAITRTGKYF; CDR3nt: TGTGCCATCACTAGGACAGGGAAGTATTTT
d_gene: TRBD2; j_gene: TRBJ2-3; v_gene: TRBV18; abundance: NA; CDR3aa: CASSQTSGTDTQYF; CDR3nt: TGTGCCAGCTCACAGACTAGCGGTACAGATACGCAGTATTTT
d_gene: NA; j_gene: TRBJ2-1; v_gene: TRBV11-2; abundance: NA; CDR3aa: CASSLDHTGEQFF; CDR3nt: TGTGCCAGCAGCTTAGATCATACAGGGGAGCAGTTCTTC
d_gene: NA; j_gene: TRBJ2-2; v_gene: TRBV18; abundance: many; CDR3aa: CASSIRTNRRRELFF; CDR3nt: TGTGCCAGCTCAATTCGGACCAACCGGCGTAGGGAGCTGTTTTTT
d_gene: TRBD1; j_gene: TRBJ2-7; v_gene: TRBV20-1; abundance: many; CDR3aa: CSAKGGHEQYF; CDR3nt: TGCAGTGCTAAAGGGGGCCACGAGCAGTACTTC
d_gene: TRBD2; j_gene: TRBJ2-1; v_gene: TRBV7-2; abundance: NA; CDR3aa: CASNPTGTRASKQFF; CDR3nt: TGTGCCAGCAACCCGACCGGGACTAGGGCCTCTAAGCAGTTCTTC
d_gene: TRBD2; j_gene: TRBJ2-7; v_gene: TRBV7-9; abundance: NA; CDR3aa: CASSLVLTSVDEQYF; CDR3nt: TGTGCCAGCAGCTTAGTACTGACTAGCGTAGACGAGCAGTACTTC
d_gene: TRBD2; j_gene: TRBJ2-1; v_gene: TRBV20-1; abundance: few; CDR3aa: CSALAGVASYNEQFF; CDR3nt: TGCAGTGCTTTAGCGGGAGTGGCCTCCTACAATGAGCAGTTCTTC
d_gene: TRBD2; j_gene: TRBJ2-3; v_gene: TRBV6-1; abundance: NA; CDR3aa: CASSVLAGGRDTQYF; CDR3nt: TGTGCCAGCAGTGTTTTAGCGGGAGGGCGAGATACGCAGTATTTT
d_gene: TRBD2; j_gene: TRBJ2-7; v_gene: TRBV7-6; abundance: many; CDR3aa: CASSPGLATYEQYF; CDR3nt: TGTGCCAGCAGCCCAGGACTAGCGACCTACGAGCAGTACTTC
d_gene: TRBD1; j_gene: TRBJ2-7; v_gene: TRBV18; abundance: many; CDR3aa: CASSPLDRADEQYF; CDR3nt: TGTGCCAGCTCACCTCTCGACAGGGCAGACGAGCAGTACTTC
d_gene: NA; j_gene: TRBJ2-3; v_gene: TRBV7-8; abundance: few; CDR3aa: CASSGPVDTQYF; CDR3nt: TGTGCCAGCAGCGGACCAGTAGATACGCAGTATTTT
d_gene: TRBD1; j_gene: TRBJ2-1; v_gene: TRBV6-6; abundance: NA; CDR3aa: CASSSRQGATDEQFF; CDR3nt: TGTGCCAGCAGTTCAAGACAGGGGGCTACCGATGAGCAGTTCTTC
d_gene: TRBD2; j_gene: TRBJ2-1; v_gene: TRBV15; abundance: many; CDR3aa: CATSPSGKVSYNEQFF; CDR3nt: TGTGCCACCAGCCCTAGCGGGAAGGTCTCCTACAATGAGCAGTTCTTC
d_gene: NA; j_gene: TRBJ2-5; v_gene: TRBV2; abundance: NA; CDR3aa: CASSESAQETQYF; CDR3nt: TGTGCCAGCAGTGAATCGGCCCAAGAGACCCAGTACTTC
d_gene: TRBD1; j_gene: TRBJ2-6; v_gene: TRBV5-4; abundance: NA; CDR3aa: CASSLEGGTGANVLTF; CDR3nt: TGTGCCAGCAGCTTGGAAGGGGGCACTGGGGCCAACGTCCTGACTTTC
d_gene: NA; j_gene: TRBJ1-2; v_gene: TRBV30; abundance: NA; CDR3aa: CAWTDLSYGYTF; CDR3nt: TGTGCCTGGACAGACCTTTCCTATGGCTACACCTTC
d_gene: NA; j_gene: TRBJ1-1; v_gene: TRBV18; abundance: few; CDR3aa: CASSPSRDRGTEAFF; CDR3nt: TGTGCCAGCTCACCTAGCCGGGATCGGGGCACTGAAGCTTTCTTT
d_gene: NA; j_gene: TRBJ1-2; v_gene: TRBV6-1; abundance: many; CDR3aa: CASSEDWQGNYGYTF; CDR3nt: TGTGCCAGCAGTGAAGATTGGCAGGGGAACTATGGCTACACCTTC
d_gene: TRBD2; j_gene: TRBJ2-1; v_gene: TRBV5-4; abundance: many; CDR3aa: CASSPKREVDEQFF; CDR3nt: TGTGCCAGCAGCCCCAAGCGGGAGGTCGATGAGCAGTTCTTC
d_gene: NA; j_gene: TRBJ2-5; v_gene: TRBV10-3; abundance: NA; CDR3aa: CAISGIAAQETQYF; CDR3nt: TGTGCCATCAGTGGTATAGCGGCTCAAGAGACCCAGTACTTC
d_gene: TRBD2; j_gene: TRBJ2-7; v_gene: TRBV12-3/TRBV12-4; abundance: many; CDR3aa: CASSLGLAGYEQYF; CDR3nt: TGTGCCAGCAGTTTAGGACTAGCGGGATACGAGCAGTACTTC
d_gene: TRBD1; j_gene: TRBJ2-3; v_gene: TRBV5-1; abundance: NA; CDR3aa: CASSSTGTGDGTQYF; CDR3nt: TGCGCCAGCAGCTCTACCGGGACAGGGGACGGCACGCAGTATTTT